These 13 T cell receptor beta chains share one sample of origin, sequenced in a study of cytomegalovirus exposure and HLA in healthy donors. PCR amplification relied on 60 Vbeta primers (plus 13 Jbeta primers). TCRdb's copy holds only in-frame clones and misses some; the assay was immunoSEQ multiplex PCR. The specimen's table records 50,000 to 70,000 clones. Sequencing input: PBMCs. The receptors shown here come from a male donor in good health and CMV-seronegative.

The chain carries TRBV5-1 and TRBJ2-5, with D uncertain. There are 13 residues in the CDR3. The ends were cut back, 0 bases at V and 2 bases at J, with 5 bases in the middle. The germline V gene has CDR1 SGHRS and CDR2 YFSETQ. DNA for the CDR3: TGCGCCAGCAGCTTGGTCCCACAAGAGACCCAGTACTTC. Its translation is CASSLVPQETQYF. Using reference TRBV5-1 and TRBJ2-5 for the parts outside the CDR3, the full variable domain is KAGVTQTPRYLIKTRGQQVTLSCSPISGHRSVSWYQQTPGQGLQFLFEYFSETQRNKGNFPGRFSGRQFSNSRSEMNVSTLELGDSALYLCASSLVPQETQYFGPGTRLLVL.

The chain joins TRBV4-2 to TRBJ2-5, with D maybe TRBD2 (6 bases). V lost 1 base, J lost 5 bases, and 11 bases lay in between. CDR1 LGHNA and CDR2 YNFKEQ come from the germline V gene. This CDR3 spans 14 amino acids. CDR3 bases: TGTGCCAGCAGCCAAGGGGACGGAGGGGAGACCCAGTACTTC. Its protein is CASSQGDGGETQYF.

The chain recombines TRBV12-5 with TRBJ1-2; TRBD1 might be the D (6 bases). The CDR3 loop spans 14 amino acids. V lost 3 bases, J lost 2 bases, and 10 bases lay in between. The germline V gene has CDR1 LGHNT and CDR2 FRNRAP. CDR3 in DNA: TGTGCTAGTGGTTTTTACCAGGGGAACTATGGCTACACCTTC. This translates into CASGFYQGNYGYTF.

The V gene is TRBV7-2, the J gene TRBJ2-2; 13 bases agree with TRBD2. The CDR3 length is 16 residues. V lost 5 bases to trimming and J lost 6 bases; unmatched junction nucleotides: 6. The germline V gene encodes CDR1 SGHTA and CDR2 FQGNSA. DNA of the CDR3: TGTGCCAGCAGCAAGCCGGGACTAGCGGGGTCCGGGGAGCTGTTTTTT. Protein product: CASSKPGLAGSGELFF.

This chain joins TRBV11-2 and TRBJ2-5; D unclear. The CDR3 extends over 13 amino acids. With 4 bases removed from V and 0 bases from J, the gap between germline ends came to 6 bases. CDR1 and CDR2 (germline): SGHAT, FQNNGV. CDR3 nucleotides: TGTGCCAGCAGCTCTATGTACCAAGAGACCCAGTACTTC. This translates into CASSSMYQETQYF.

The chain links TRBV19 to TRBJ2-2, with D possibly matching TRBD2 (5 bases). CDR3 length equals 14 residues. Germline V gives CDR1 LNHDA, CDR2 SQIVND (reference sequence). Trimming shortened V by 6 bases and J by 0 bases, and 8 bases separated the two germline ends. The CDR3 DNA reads TGTGCCAGTAGAAGCGGTACGAACACCGGGGAGCTGTTTTTT. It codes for CASRSGTNTGELFF.

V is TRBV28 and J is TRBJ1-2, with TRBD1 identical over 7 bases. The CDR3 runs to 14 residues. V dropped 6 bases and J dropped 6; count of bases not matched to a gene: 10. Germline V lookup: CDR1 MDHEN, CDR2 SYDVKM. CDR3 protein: CASSHSRGADGYTF. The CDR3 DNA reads TGTGCCAGCAGCCACTCCAGGGGGGCTGATGGCTACACCTTC.

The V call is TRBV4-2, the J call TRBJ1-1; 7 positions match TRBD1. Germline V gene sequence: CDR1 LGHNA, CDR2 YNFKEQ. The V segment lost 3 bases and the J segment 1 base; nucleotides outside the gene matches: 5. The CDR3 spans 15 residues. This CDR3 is CASSQEGAENTEAFF. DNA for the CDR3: TGTGCCAGCAGCCAGGAGGGGGCCGAGAACACTGAAGCTTTCTTT.

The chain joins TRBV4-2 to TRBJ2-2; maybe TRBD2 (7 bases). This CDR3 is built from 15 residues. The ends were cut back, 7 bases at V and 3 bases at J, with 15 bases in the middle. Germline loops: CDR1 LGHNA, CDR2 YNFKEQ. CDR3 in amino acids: CASNEGGLDTGELFF. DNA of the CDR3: TGTGCCAGCAATGAGGGGGGGCTCGACACCGGGGAGCTGTTTTTT.

CDR3 DNA: TGTGCCAGCAAACCTCCCGGGACAACAAGCGACGAGCAGTACTTC. It yields the protein CASKPPGTTSDEQYF. The V and J genes are TRBV7-2 and TRBJ2-7; tentative D call: TRBD1 (6 bases). The CDR3 has 15 amino acids. Germline CDR1 reads SGHTA; CDR2 reads FQGNSA. The germline V and J ends were trimmed by 7 bases and 5 bases, with 21 bases remaining between them.

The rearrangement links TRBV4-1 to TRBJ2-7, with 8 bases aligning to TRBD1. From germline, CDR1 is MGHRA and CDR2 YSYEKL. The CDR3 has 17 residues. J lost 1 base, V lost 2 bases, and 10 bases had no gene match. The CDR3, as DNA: TGCGCCAGCAGCCAACAAGAAAACCGACAGGGGTCCTACGAGCAGTACTTC. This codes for CASSQQENRQGSYEQYF.

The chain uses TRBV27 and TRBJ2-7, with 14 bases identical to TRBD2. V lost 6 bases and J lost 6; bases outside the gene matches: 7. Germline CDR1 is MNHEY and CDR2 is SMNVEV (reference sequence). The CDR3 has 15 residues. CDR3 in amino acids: CASSPTGLAGGEQYF. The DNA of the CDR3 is TGTGCCAGCAGCCCAACCGGACTAGCGGGGGGCGAGCAGTACTTC.

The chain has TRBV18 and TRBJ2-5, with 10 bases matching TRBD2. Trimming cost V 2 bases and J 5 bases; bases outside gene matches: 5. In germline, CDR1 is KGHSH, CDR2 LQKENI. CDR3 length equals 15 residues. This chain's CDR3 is CASSPKRGGQETQYF. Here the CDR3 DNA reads TGTGCCAGCTCACCAAAGCGGGGGGGCCAGGAGACCCAGTACTTC.